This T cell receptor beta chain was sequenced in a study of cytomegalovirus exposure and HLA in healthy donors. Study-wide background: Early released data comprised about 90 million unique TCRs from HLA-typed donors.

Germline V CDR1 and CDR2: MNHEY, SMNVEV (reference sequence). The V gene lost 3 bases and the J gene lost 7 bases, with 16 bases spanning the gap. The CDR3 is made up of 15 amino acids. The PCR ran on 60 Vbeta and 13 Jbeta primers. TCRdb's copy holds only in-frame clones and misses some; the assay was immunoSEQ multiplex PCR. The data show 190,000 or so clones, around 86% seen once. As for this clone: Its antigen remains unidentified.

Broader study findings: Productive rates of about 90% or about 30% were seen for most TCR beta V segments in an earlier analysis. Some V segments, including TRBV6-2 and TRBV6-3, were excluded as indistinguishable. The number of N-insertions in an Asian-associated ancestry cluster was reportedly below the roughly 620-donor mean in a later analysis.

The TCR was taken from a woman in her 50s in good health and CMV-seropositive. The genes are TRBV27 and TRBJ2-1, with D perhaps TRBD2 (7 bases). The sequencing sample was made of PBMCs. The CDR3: CASSFVGGAENEQFF. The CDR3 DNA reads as TGTGCCAGCAGTTTTGTAGGGGGGGCCGAAAATGAGCAGTTCTTC.